The entry below describes one TCR beta chain. Its specific antigen is unknown. Base qualities are not recorded, but no much larger clone differs from it by a single base. The entry originates in a study of T-cell reconstitution after alpha-beta-depleted transplantation in children (dated by TCRdb to about 2016). Regarding the research as a whole: Using TCR repertoire profiling, the study quantitatively followed how T-cell immune reconstitution unfolded in children after TCRalphabeta/CD19-depleted allogeneic hematopoietic cell transplantation. The investigation overall reported the following: The frequencies of hyperexpanded clones fell over the following months, and after one year, T-cell counts and TCRbeta diversity were mostly attributed to newly produced T cells. In some patients, the high TCRbeta diversity seen at day 60 was put down to recipient T cells and intrathymic progenitors that had survived conditioning. The apparently early recovery of alphabetaT-cell counts about two months after transplant reportedly depended on only several hundred rapidly expanded clones that came from non-depleted graft cells.

The sample's treatment or condition label, decoded: allogeneic hematopoietic cell transplantation with graft depleted of TCRalphabeta T cells and CD19 B cells. The transplant recipients were children given TCRalphabeta/CD19-depleted allogeneic hematopoietic cell grafts. V is clipped by 1 base and J by 0 bases, and the sequence between their germline boundaries is 7 bases long. CDR1 and CDR2 were assigned from the germline V gene as SGHTA and FQGNSA. The CDR3 spans 14 residues, from the cysteine through the phenylalanine. The kept DNA is CDR3 alone, 42 bases in frame from the first base. Libraries were prepared through PCR. The data were produced on an Illumina HiSeq 2500. TCR library preparation used molecular barcoding, with unique molecular identifiers applied to normalize quantification of the TCRbeta repertoire. Through fastp at Q25 and MiXCR, TCRdb rebuilt clones from the public reads, retaining in-frame beta chains. One record per CDR3 amino acid sequence lists the most common genes and DNA. The sample table contains about 1,000,000 distinct CDR3 sequences; only one count was recorded for about 30% of them. The ten most abundant clones make up around 30% of the sample.

This clonotype was obtained from a boy under two years old who had a stem cell transplant for SCID, so the T cells may come from the graft donor. This sequence uses TRBV7-2 and TRBJ2-7; too little of a D gene remains to name it. The input for sequencing was PBMCs, mostly from graft donor cells, taken 360 days after TCRalphabeta/CD19-depleted stem cell transplant. The DNA sequence reads TGTGCCAGCAGCTTAGTAGGGTTCTCCTACGAGCAGTACTTC. It translates as CASSLVGFSYEQYF.